The source of this TCR beta chain is a study of cytomegalovirus exposure and HLA in healthy donors. The CDR3 contains 13 residues. Germline V lookup: CDR1 KGHSH, CDR2 LQKENI. V was cut by 2 bases and J by 8 bases, with 10 bases left in between. Primers for the PCR totalled 60 Vbeta and 13 Jbeta. Libraries were prepared by immunoSEQ multiplex PCR; TCRdb keeps only in-frame clonotypes and omits some of them. The table lists some 130,000 clones, roughly 71% of them singletons. Sequencing was carried out using PBMCs. The TCR originated in a man aged 30 to 45 in good health and CMV-seronegative. The genes are TRBV18 and TRBJ1-3; no reliable D call. Written as DNA, the CDR3 is TGTGCCAGCTCACCAATCCGTCGTGACACCATATATTTT. Residues: CASSPIRRDTIYF.